Reported below is one T cell receptor (beta chain). Its cognate antigen is unknown. This entry comes from a study of OX40 agonist ivuxolimab in advanced cancers. Study summary: People who had prior anti-PD-1, anti-PD-L1 or anti-CTLA-4 therapy could take part, and 35% to 50% had some.

This table comes from immunoSEQ multiplex PCR, and its TCRdb copy is limited to in-frame clones, with some not included. The sample lists 9,500 to 12,000 clones; roughly four fifths were seen once. General study findings and limits: CD4+ and CD8+ T cells in blood underwent clonal expansion by week 6 at 0.1 to 3.0 mg/kg. Nonresponders included some who also had low normalized T-cell clonal expansion.

This TCR came from an adult with an advanced solid tumor such as melanoma, head and neck, liver or kidney cancer. The sequencing here drew on CD4+ or CD8+ T cells sorted from blood, taken in a trial of the OX40 agonist ivuxolimab.

CDR3 nucleotide sequence: TGTGCCACTAGGGGGACCGGAGAGACCCAGTACTTC. Encoded protein: CATRGTGETQYF. The chain employs TRBV28 and TRBJ2-5; tentatively, D is TRBD1 (6 bases). In germline, CDR1 is MDHEN, CDR2 SYDVKM. Trimming removed 10 bases from V and 4 bases from J, with 13 bases in between. This CDR3 is built from 12 residues.